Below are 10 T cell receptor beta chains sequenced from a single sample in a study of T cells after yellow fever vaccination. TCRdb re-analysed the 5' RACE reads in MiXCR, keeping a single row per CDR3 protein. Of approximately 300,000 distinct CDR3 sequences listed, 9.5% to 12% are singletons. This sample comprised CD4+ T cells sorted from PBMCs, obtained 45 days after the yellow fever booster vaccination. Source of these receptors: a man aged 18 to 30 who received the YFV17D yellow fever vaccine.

CDR3 nucleotide sequence: TGTGCCAGCAGTGATTCCGGGACAGGGGAAAATGGCTACACCTTC. Translated, it gives CASSDSGTGENGYTF. The chain links TRBV25-1 to TRBJ1-2, with TRBD1 identical over 10 bases. CDR1 is MGHDK, CDR2 SYGVNS, per germline. This CDR3 has 15 residues. V shed 3 bases, J shed 6 bases, and the junction held 7 bases outside the gene matches.

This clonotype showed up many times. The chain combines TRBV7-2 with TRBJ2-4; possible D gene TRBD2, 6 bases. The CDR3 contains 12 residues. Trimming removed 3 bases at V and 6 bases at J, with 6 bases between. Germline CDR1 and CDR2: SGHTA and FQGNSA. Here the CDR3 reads CASSFGGNIQYF. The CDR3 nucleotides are TGTGCCAGCAGCTTCGGGGGAAACATTCAGTACTTC.

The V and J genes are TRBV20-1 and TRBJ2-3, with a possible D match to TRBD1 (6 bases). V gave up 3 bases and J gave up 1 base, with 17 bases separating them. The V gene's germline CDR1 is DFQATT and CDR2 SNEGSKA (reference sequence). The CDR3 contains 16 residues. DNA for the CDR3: TGCAGTGCTAGCCCCACCCAGGGGTCTGGCACAGATACGCAGTATTTT. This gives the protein CSASPTQGSGTDTQYF.

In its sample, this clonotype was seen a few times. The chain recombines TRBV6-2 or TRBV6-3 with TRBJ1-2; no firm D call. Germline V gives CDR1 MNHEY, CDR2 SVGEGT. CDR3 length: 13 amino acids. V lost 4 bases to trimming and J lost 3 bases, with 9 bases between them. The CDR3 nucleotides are TGTGCCAGCAGTTTTGTCCGTGACTATGGCTACACCTTC. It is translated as CASSFVRDYGYTF.

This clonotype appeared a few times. The chain's CDR3 is CASSLRDTGELFF. CDR3 coding DNA: TGTGCCAGCAGCTTAAGGGACACCGGGGAGCTGTTTTTT. The J gene is TRBJ2-2, the V gene TRBV7-2, with D unclear. CDR3 length: 13 amino acids. V gave up 2 bases and J gave up 3 bases, with 4 bases separating them. In germline, CDR1 is SGHTA, CDR2 FQGNSA.

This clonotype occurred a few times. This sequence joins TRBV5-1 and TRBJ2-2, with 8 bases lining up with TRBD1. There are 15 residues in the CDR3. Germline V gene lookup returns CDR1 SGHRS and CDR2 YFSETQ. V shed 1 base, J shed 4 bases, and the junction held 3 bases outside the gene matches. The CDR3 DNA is TGCGCCAGCAGCTTGCAGGGGGCCGCCACCGGGGAGCTGTTTTTT. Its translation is CASSLQGAATGELFF.

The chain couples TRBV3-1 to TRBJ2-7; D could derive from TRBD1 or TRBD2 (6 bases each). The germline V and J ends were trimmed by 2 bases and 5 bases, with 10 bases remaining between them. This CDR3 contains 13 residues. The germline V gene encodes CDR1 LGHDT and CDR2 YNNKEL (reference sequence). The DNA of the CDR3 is TGTGCCAGCAGCCAATACGGGGGCCACGAGCAGTACTTC. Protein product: CASSQYGGHEQYF.

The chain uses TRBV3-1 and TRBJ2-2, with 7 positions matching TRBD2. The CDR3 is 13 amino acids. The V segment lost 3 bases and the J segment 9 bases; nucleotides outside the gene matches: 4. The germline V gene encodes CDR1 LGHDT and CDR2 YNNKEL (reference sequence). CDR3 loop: CASSQGGTRELFF. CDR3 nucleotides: TGTGCCAGCAGCCAGGGAGGGACCCGGGAGCTGTTTTTT.

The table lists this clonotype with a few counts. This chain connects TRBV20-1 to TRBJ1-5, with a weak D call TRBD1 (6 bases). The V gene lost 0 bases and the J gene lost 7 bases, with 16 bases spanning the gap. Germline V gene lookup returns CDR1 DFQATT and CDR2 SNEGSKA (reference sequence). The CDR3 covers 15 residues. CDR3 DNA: TGCAGTGCTAGAGATAGGAAAGGGGGTTGGCAGCCCCAGCATTTT. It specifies CSARDRKGGWQPQHF.

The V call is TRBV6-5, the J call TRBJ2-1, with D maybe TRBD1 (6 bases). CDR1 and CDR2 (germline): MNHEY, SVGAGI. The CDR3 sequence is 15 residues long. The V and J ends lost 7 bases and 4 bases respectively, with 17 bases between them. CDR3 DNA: TGTGCCAGCACCACCCAGGCAACAGGGTACAATGAGCAGTTCTTC. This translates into CASTTQATGYNEQFF.